Below, 15 T cell receptor beta chains from the same sample are listed, as sequenced in a study of cytomegalovirus exposure and HLA in healthy donors. The PCR contained 60 Vbeta and 13 Jbeta primers. Using immunoSEQ multiplex PCR, the repertoire was profiled, and TCRdb retains in-frame clones only, with some absent. The table records about 110,000 clones, over 80% of them present only once. The specimen sequenced was PBMCs. The origin of the receptors is a man in his thirties or forties in good health and CMV-seropositive.

The chain has TRBV5-1 and TRBJ2-5; 12 nucleotides align to TRBD2. The V gene's germline CDR1 is SGHRS and CDR2 YFSETQ. CDR3 length: 16 amino acids. V shed 0 bases, J shed 5 bases, and the junction held 5 bases outside the gene matches. In nucleotides, the CDR3 is TGCGCCAGCAGCTTGGGGACTAGCGGGGCCCCGGAGACCCAGTACTTC. Protein product: CASSLGTSGAPETQYF. Full variable domain (remainder filled in from reference TRBV5-1 and TRBJ2-5): KAGVTQTPRYLIKTRGQQVTLSCSPISGHRSVSWYQQTPGQGLQFLFEYFSETQRNKGNFPGRFSGRQFSNSRSEMNVSTLELGDSALYLCASSLGTSGAPETQYFGPGTRLLVL.

J is TRBJ1-1 and V is TRBV5-1, with TRBD1 identical over 7 bases. This CDR3 is built from 15 residues. Germline V gene sequence: CDR1 SGHRS, CDR2 YFSETQ. V trimming: 5 bases; J trimming: 0 bases; junction bases outside the gene matches: 7. Written as DNA, the CDR3 is TGCGCCAGCAGAACCAGACAGGGACTGAACACTGAAGCTTTCTTT. Its translation is CASRTRQGLNTEAFF. The full variable domain, with the rest looked up from reference TRBV5-1 and TRBJ1-1, is KAGVTQTPRYLIKTRGQQVTLSCSPISGHRSVSWYQQTPGQGLQFLFEYFSETQRNKGNFPGRFSGRQFSNSRSEMNVSTLELGDSALYLCASRTRQGLNTEAFFGQGTRLTVV.

This clone was recorded a few times. V usage is TRBV5-1 and J usage is TRBJ2-3; TRBD2 might be the D (6 bases). V was trimmed by 4 bases and J by 2 bases, leaving 14 bases between them. The germline CDR1 and CDR2 sequences are SGHRS and YFSETQ. CDR3 length: 15 residues. Here the CDR3 reads CASSAGGYSTDTQYF. In nucleotides, the CDR3 is TGCGCCAGCAGCGCCGGGGGTTATTCCACAGATACGCAGTATTTT.

V usage is TRBV6-5 and J usage is TRBJ2-3; possible D gene TRBD2, 5 bases. The V gene's germline CDR1 is MNHEY and CDR2 SVGAGI. CDR3 size: 15 residues. Trimming removed 3 bases from V and 4 bases from J, with 14 bases in between. The DNA for the CDR3 is TGTGCCAGCAGTTATAGCAGCCCGAGGGCAGATACGCAGTATTTT. Residues: CASSYSSPRADTQYF.

This clone was observed a handful of times. The chain carries TRBV5-4 and TRBJ2-2, with 9 bases matching TRBD1. V dropped 0 bases and J dropped 6; count of bases not matched to a gene: 6. CDR1 and CDR2 from the germline V gene are SGHNT and YYREEE (reference sequence). The CDR3 totals 16 residues. The CDR3 is CASSLGTGGIAGELFF. The DNA for the CDR3 is TGTGCCAGCAGCTTGGGAACAGGGGGCATTGCCGGGGAGCTGTTTTTT.

Concerning this clone itself: A read error may produce the germline difference seen at one junction end. The chain combines TRBV7-9 with TRBJ1-2; perhaps TRBD1 as D (6 bases). This CDR3 has 16 amino acids. Germline loops: CDR1 SEHNR, CDR2 FQNEAQ (reference sequence). The CDR3 loop reads CSSRSFRGGRSYGYTF. DNA of the CDR3: TGTTCCAGCAGATCCTTTAGGGGGGGCAGGAGCTATGGCTACACCTTC.

In the case of this clone: At one end, the junction sequence differs from germline, possibly due to a read error. The chain uses TRBV11-2 and TRBJ2-4, with 7 bases that match TRBD2. CDR1 is SGHAT and CDR2 is FQNNGV in the germline V gene. The CDR3 totals 17 residues. In DNA form, the CDR3 reads TGTGCCAGCAGCATGATATTGGGGGGGATCGCCAAAAACAGTCAGTACTTC. Protein: CASSMILGGIAKNSQYF.

The chain couples TRBV19 to TRBJ2-7, with D tentatively TRBD2 (5 bases). CDR3 length equals 13 residues. In germline, CDR1 is LNHDA, CDR2 SQIVND (reference sequence). V gave up 6 bases and J gave up 5 bases, with 14 bases separating them. CDR3 nucleotide sequence: TGTGCCAGTAGGAGAAGCCCGGGAAACGAGCAGTACTTC. Protein sequence: CASRRSPGNEQYF.

For the CDR3, the DNA is TGTGCCAGTAGATTGGGACAGGTCACCGGGGAGCTGTTTTTT. This gives the protein CASRLGQVTGELFF. The gene calls are TRBV19 and TRBJ2-2, with 8 bases lining up with TRBD1. Germline-derived CDR1 and CDR2 are LNHDA and SQIVND (reference sequence). Trimming removed 6 bases from V and 4 bases from J; junction bases left unmatched: 4. This CDR3 is built from 14 residues.

As for this clone: At the DNA level, this CDR3 is encoded by other sequences in the same sample as well. The chain carries TRBV11-2 and TRBJ2-5; 7 positions match TRBD1. The CDR3 totals 14 residues. J gave up 1 base and V 5 bases, and 4 bases lay outside the gene matches. Germline V gene lookup returns CDR1 SGHAT and CDR2 FQNNGV. The CDR3 is CASSTGQVQETQYF. The CDR3 coding sequence is TGTGCCAGCAGCACCGGACAGGTCCAAGAGACCCAGTACTTC.

The count of this clone is one. The rearrangement links TRBV10-3 to TRBJ2-4; 9 bases are a match to TRBD1. CDR1 is ENHRY, CDR2 SYGVKD, per germline. V lost 10 bases to trimming and J lost 3 bases; unmatched junction nucleotides: 4. There are 13 residues in the CDR3. CDR3 nucleotide sequence: TGTGCCACCGGGGGACAGGGCAAAAACATTCAGTACTTC. Encoded protein: CATGGQGKNIQYF.

The J gene is TRBJ2-7, the V gene TRBV6-4; TRBD1 matches at 7 bases. CDR3 size: 18 residues. V lost 10 bases to trimming and J lost 3 bases; unmatched junction nucleotides: 24. CDR1 is MRHNA, CDR2 SNTAGT, per germline. This CDR3 is CAILDRHGTATPHYEQYF. The CDR3 bases are TGTGCCATTTTGGACAGGCACGGGACGGCTACCCCCCACTACGAGCAGTACTTC.

V is TRBV6-1 and J is TRBJ2-3; 7 nucleotides agree with TRBD1. CDR1 and CDR2 from the germline V gene are MNHNS and SASEGT. The CDR3 is 14 residues long. J lost 0 bases, V lost 8 bases, and 5 bases had no gene match. CDR3 residues: CASEKGASTDTQYF. In DNA, the CDR3 is TGTGCCAGCGAAAAGGGGGCTAGCACAGATACGCAGTATTTT.

The rearrangement links TRBV11-2 to TRBJ1-1; 10 positions agree with TRBD1. Germline values: CDR1 SGHAT, CDR2 FQNNGV. The CDR3 spans 13 residues. V gave up 4 bases and J gave up 8 bases; unmatched junction bases: 4. DNA for the CDR3: TGTGCCAGCAGCTCAGACAGGGGGCGCGAAGCTTTCTTT. Its protein product is CASSSDRGREAFF.

The CDR3 loop reads CASSLEETQYF. The CDR3 DNA reads TGCGCCAGCAGCCTAGAAGAGACCCAGTACTTC. The rearrangement joins TRBV5-1 to TRBJ2-5; D is uncertain. Germline V gene data show CDR1 as SGHRS and CDR2 as YFSETQ. Trimming removed 4 bases at V and 3 bases at J, with 4 bases between. This CDR3 is built from 11 residues.